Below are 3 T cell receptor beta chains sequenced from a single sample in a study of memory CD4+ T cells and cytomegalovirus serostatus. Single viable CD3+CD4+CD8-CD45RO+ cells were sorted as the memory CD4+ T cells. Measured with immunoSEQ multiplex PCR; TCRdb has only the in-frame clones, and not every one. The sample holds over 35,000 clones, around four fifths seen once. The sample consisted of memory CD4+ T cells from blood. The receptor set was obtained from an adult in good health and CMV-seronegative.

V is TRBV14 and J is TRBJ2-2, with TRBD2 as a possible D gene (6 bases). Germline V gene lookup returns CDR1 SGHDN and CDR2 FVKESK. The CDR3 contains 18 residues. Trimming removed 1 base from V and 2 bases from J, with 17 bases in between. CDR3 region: CASSQVNTGTANTGELFF. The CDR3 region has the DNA TGTGCCAGCAGCCAAGTAAATACCGGGACTGCAAACACCGGGGAGCTGTTTTTT.

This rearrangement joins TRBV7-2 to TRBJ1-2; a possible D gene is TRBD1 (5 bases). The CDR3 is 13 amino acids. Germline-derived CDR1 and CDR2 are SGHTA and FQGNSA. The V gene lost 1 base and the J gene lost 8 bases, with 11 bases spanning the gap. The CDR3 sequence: CASSLEGIRGYTF. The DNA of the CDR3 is TGTGCCAGCAGCTTAGAGGGGATTAGGGGCTACACCTTC.

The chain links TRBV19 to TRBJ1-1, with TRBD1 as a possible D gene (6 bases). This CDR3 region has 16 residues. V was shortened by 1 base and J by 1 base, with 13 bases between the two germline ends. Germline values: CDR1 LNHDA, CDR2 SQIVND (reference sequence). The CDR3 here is CASSIGTASGNTEAFF. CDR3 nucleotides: TGTGCCAGTAGTATAGGGACAGCGTCGGGGAACACTGAAGCTTTCTTT.